Listed here are 28 T cell receptor beta chains from one sample, sequenced in a study of shared clonotypes between healthy human individuals. The assay was immunoSEQ multiplex PCR, and TCRdb's table has in-frame clones only and misses some. This table holds a few million clones, around 95% found once. What was sequenced was naive CD4+ T cells sorted from blood. Subset denoted: CD45RA+ positively selected. The receptors here all came from a man between 18 and 29 years old in good health.

The J gene is TRBJ2-3, the V gene TRBV7-2; D is possibly TRBD2 (6 bases). In germline, CDR1 is SGHTA, CDR2 FQGNSA. Between the trimmed V and J ends, which lost 1 base and 0 bases, there was a span of 17 bases. CDR3 length equals 18 residues. CDR3 nucleotide sequence: TGTGCCAGCAGCTTAGAGCCAGCGGGTTCCTCGAGCACAGATACGCAGTATTTT. Protein product: CASSLEPAGSSSTDTQYF.

This sequence joins TRBV6-5 and TRBJ2-1, with unresolved D. CDR3 length: 15 amino acids. In germline, CDR1 is MNHEY, CDR2 SVGAGI. Trimming removed 6 bases from V and 0 bases from J, with 12 bases in between. The CDR3 DNA is TGTGCCAGCAGGAAACGGCCGAGCTCCTACAATGAGCAGTTCTTC. Amino acids: CASRKRPSSYNEQFF.

This chain uses TRBV30 with TRBJ1-1, with 10 bases fitting TRBD1. The CDR3 runs to 16 residues. Germline CDR1 and CDR2: GTSNPN and SVGIG (reference sequence). The J segment lost 1 base and the V segment lost 0 bases, leaving 5 bases of the junction unmatched. CDR3 bases: TGTGCCTGGAGTGTATTGCGACAGGGGGCGAACACTGAAGCTTTCTTT. Protein: CAWSVLRQGANTEAFF. The full variable domain, with the rest looked up from reference TRBV30 and TRBJ1-1, is SQTIHQWPATLVQPVGSPLSLECTVEGTSNPNLYWYRQAAGRGLQLLFYSVGIGQISSEVPQNLSASRPQDRQFILSSKKLLLSDSGFYLCAWSVLRQGANTEAFFGQGTRLTVV.

Note on this clone: The sample contains more than one DNA sequence encoding this CDR3. The rearrangement uses TRBV18 and TRBJ1-2; D unclear. The CDR3 runs to 14 residues. Trimming pared 1 base from V and 2 bases from J, leaving 8 bases between. Per germline, CDR1 KGHSH and CDR2 LQKENI. CDR3 sequence (DNA): TGTGCCAGCTCACCACTCGGGGAGAACTATGGCTACACCTTC. This gives the protein CASSPLGENYGYTF.

In this sample, this clone turned up once. V usage is TRBV29-1 and J usage is TRBJ2-2; 8 nucleotides line up with TRBD1. The CDR3 is made up of 16 amino acids. The V gene's germline CDR1 is SQVTM and CDR2 ANQGSEA. With V trimmed by 4 bases and J by 4 bases, 11 bases remained unmatched. The CDR3 DNA sequence: TGCAGCGTTGTAGAGGACGGTACAGGGGGCACCGGGGAGCTGTTTTTT. Translating gives CSVVEDGTGGTGELFF.

The J gene is TRBJ2-7, the V gene TRBV30; D not resolved. CDR1 is GTSNPN, CDR2 SVGIG, per germline (reference sequence). The CDR3 is made up of 14 amino acids. The ends were cut back, 0 bases at V and 2 bases at J, with 11 bases in the middle. CDR3: CAWSVQSRAYEQYF. DNA for the CDR3: TGTGCCTGGAGTGTACAGAGTAGGGCCTACGAGCAGTACTTC.

The chain couples TRBV4-1 to TRBJ2-7, with D maybe TRBD1 (6 bases). The ends were cut back, 2 bases at V and 2 bases at J, with 13 bases in the middle. CDR1 and CDR2 from the germline V gene are MGHRA and YSYEKL. The CDR3 extends over 15 amino acids. Here the CDR3 reads CASSQIPTGPYEQYF. CDR3 nucleotides: TGCGCCAGCAGCCAAATCCCTACAGGGCCCTACGAGCAGTACTTC.

V and J are TRBV27 and TRBJ2-7; TRBD1 might be the D (6 bases). The CDR3 consists of 15 residues. The germline V gene has CDR1 MNHEY and CDR2 SMNVEV (reference sequence). The V and J ends lost 3 bases and 1 base respectively, with 13 bases between them. The CDR3 nucleotides are TGTGCCAGCAGTTTCACGCTAGGGGGTTCCTACGAGCAGTACTTC. It specifies CASSFTLGGSYEQYF.

This clone appeared once. The chain combines TRBV2 with TRBJ1-5; TRBD1 matches 9 bases. This CDR3 spans 16 amino acids. In germline, CDR1 is SNHLY, CDR2 FYNNEI. V shed 5 bases and J 7 bases; nucleotides not matched to a gene: 12. The CDR3 reads CASSSAGTGLGQPQHF. CDR3 in DNA: TGTGCCAGCAGTAGCGCCGGGACAGGGTTGGGACAGCCCCAGCATTTT.

The chain is built from TRBV19 and TRBJ1-2, with D possibly TRBD1 on 5 matching bases. Trimming removed 5 bases from V and 2 bases from J, with 12 bases in between. The germline gives CDR1 LNHDA, CDR2 SQIVND (reference sequence). The CDR3 is 14 residues long. The CDR3 region is CASSLGLLNYGYTF. The CDR3 DNA follows: TGTGCCAGTAGTCTGGGACTTCTGAACTATGGCTACACCTTC.

About this clone: This sample includes further DNA sequences coding for the same CDR3. The V and J genes are TRBV6-5 and TRBJ2-7; D is unresolved. The CDR3 loop spans 13 amino acids. V lost 3 bases to trimming and J lost 2 bases, with 8 bases between them. Germline V gene lookup returns CDR1 MNHEY and CDR2 SVGAGI. The CDR3 sequence is CASSYGQTYEQYF. The DNA of the CDR3 is TGTGCCAGCAGTTATGGGCAGACCTACGAGCAGTACTTC.

This clone came up once. The chain recombines TRBV13 with TRBJ1-2, with D possibly being TRBD1 (6 bases). The CDR3 runs 17 residues. The V gene's germline CDR1 is PRHDT and CDR2 FYEKMQ (reference sequence). Trimming removed 3 bases at V and 0 bases at J, with 17 bases between. CDR3 sequence reads: CASSLPQGPLANYGYTF. DNA for the CDR3: TGTGCCAGCAGCTTGCCACAGGGCCCCCTAGCTAACTATGGCTACACCTTC.

Comments on this clone: Other DNA sequences in the sample encode the same CDR3. The chain employs TRBV5-1 and TRBJ2-5, with 10 positions matching TRBD2. CDR3 length equals 15 residues. From germline, CDR1 is SGHRS and CDR2 YFSETQ. V trimming: 0 bases; J trimming: 5 bases; junction bases outside the gene matches: 4. The CDR3 loop is CASSLEGTSAETQYF. CDR3 nucleotides: TGCGCCAGCAGCTTGGAAGGGACTAGCGCTGAGACCCAGTACTTC.

This chain links TRBV6-5 with TRBJ2-2, with unresolved D. Germline assignment: CDR1 MNHEY and CDR2 SVGAGI. The CDR3 has 15 residues. Trimming shortened V by 0 bases and J by 3 bases, and 8 bases separated the two germline ends. The CDR3 region has the DNA TGTGCCAGCAGTTACTCAGGCTATTACACCGGGGAGCTGTTTTTT. It codes for CASSYSGYYTGELFF.

The chain employs TRBV20-1 and TRBJ2-1; D uncertain. This CDR3 comprises 10 residues. Germline CDR1 is DFQATT and CDR2 is SNEGSKA (reference sequence). The germline V and J ends were trimmed by 6 bases and 7 bases, with 7 bases remaining between them. The CDR3, as DNA: TGCAGTGCGGAAGGGAATGAGCAGTTCTTC. Protein sequence: CSAEGNEQFF.

The CDR3, as DNA: TGTGCCAGCTCACCCTTCTTCGGGGGGCTACTAGCCAAAAACATTCAGTACTTC. It yields the protein CASSPFFGGLLAKNIQYF. The chain is built from TRBV18 and TRBJ2-4; a possible D gene is TRBD2 (7 bases). Trimming stripped 3 bases from V and 0 bases from J, with 18 bases between. From germline, CDR1 is KGHSH and CDR2 LQKENI. The CDR3 length is 18 residues.

The V call is TRBV6-5, the J call TRBJ1-1; D uncertain. This CDR3 comprises 13 residues. V was pared by 6 bases and J by 3 bases, with 11 bases between. Germline values: CDR1 MNHEY, CDR2 SVGAGI. For the CDR3, the DNA is TGTGCCAGCAGGCGGGGTACGGACACTGAAGCTTTCTTT. This codes for CASRRGTDTEAFF.

The rearrangement links TRBV4-1 to TRBJ2-1; 8 nucleotides match TRBD2. Germline trimming cut 2 bases from V and 6 bases from J; bases unmatched to any gene: 9. The V gene's germline CDR1 is MGHRA and CDR2 YSYEKL. This CDR3 is 16 amino acids long. The CDR3 region is CASSQYGAGVGNEQFF. As DNA, the CDR3 is TGCGCCAGCAGCCAATATGGAGCGGGAGTGGGCAATGAGCAGTTCTTC.

This clone has just a few counts. Other DNA sequences from this sample encode an identical CDR3 as well. The chain employs TRBV30 and TRBJ1-1; D remains ambiguous. CDR3 length equals 13 residues. CDR1 is GTSNPN and CDR2 is SVGIG in the germline V gene (reference sequence). V lost 0 bases and J 1 base, leaving 6 bases between the germline ends. The CDR3 sequence is CAWSVQSNTEAFF. CDR3 bases: TGTGCCTGGAGTGTACAGTCGAACACTGAAGCTTTCTTT.

This chain connects TRBV18 to TRBJ1-3; no clear D. The CDR3 has 13 amino acids. V lost 4 bases, J lost 8 bases, and 12 bases lay in between. CDR1 and CDR2 (germline): KGHSH, LQKENI. The CDR3 loop is CASSREVGDTIYF. The CDR3 nucleotides read TGTGCCAGCTCACGAGAAGTAGGTGACACCATATATTTT.

The chain joins TRBV6-1 to TRBJ2-7, with 7 bases that match TRBD1. Losses at the gene ends were 1 base for V and 6 bases for J; bases not matched to a gene: 9. The CDR3 extends over 15 amino acids. Germline values: CDR1 MNHNS, CDR2 SASEGT. This chain's CDR3 is CASSEGRAGGIEQYF. CDR3 bases: TGTGCCAGCAGTGAAGGTCGGGCAGGGGGAATCGAGCAGTACTTC.

The V gene is TRBV30, the J gene TRBJ1-2; D may be TRBD1 (6 bases). Germline V gene sequence: CDR1 GTSNPN, CDR2 SVGIG (reference sequence). Trimming shortened V by 2 bases and J by 3 bases, and 16 bases separated the two germline ends. The CDR3 has 15 amino acids. The CDR3 protein is CAWSLGGIGDYGYTF. The CDR3 bases are TGTGCCTGGAGTTTGGGGGGCATAGGGGACTATGGCTACACCTTC.

The rearrangement links TRBV5-4 to TRBJ2-5, with 11 bases fitting TRBD2. The length of the CDR3 is 16 residues. J was trimmed by 1 base and V by 4 bases; bases with no gene match: 6. Germline CDR1 reads SGHNT; CDR2 reads YYREEE (reference sequence). The CDR3 loop reads CASSVSSGGTQETQYF. The CDR3 DNA reads TGTGCCAGCAGCGTCTCTAGCGGGGGGACCCAAGAGACCCAGTACTTC.

V gene TRBV27 combines with J gene TRBJ1-4; D gene ambiguous. Germline CDR1 is MNHEY and CDR2 is SMNVEV (reference sequence). This CDR3 region has 13 residues. Between the trimmed V and J ends, which lost 7 bases and 6 bases, there was a span of 12 bases. In DNA form, the CDR3 reads TGTGCCAGCAAAGACGACCTTTATGAAAAACTGTTTTTT. Translated: CASKDDLYEKLFF.

The chain employs TRBV11-2 and TRBJ1-1; D remains ambiguous. The germline V gene has CDR1 SGHAT and CDR2 FQNNGV. With 3 bases removed from V and 0 bases from J, the gap between germline ends came to 14 bases. The CDR3 runs to 16 residues. The CDR3: CASSFASARLNTEAFF. The CDR3 DNA is TGTGCCAGCAGCTTTGCATCCGCGAGGTTGAACACTGAAGCTTTCTTT.

The CDR3 is CASRPGLAEPSYEQYF. The CDR3 coding sequence is TGTGCCAGCAGGCCGGGACTAGCGGAGCCATCCTACGAGCAGTACTTC. The rearrangement links TRBV5-4 to TRBJ2-7; 11 bases line up with TRBD2. After removal of 5 bases from V and 1 base from J, the junction contained 8 bases not matched to a gene. The CDR3 loop spans 16 amino acids. Germline CDR1 reads SGHNT; CDR2 reads YYREEE (reference sequence). Full variable domain (missing parts from reference TRBV5-4 and TRBJ2-7): ETGVTQSPTHLIKTRGQQVTLRCSSQSGHNTVSWYQQALGQGPQFIFQYYREEENGRGNFPPRFSGLQFPNYSSELNVNALELDDSALYLCASRPGLAEPSYEQYFGPGTRLTVT.

The chain combines TRBV4-3 with TRBJ1-4; 9 bases align to TRBD1. The CDR3 covers 15 residues. V was pared by 2 bases and J by 8 bases, with 6 bases of the junction left unmatched. Germline CDR1 and CDR2: LGHNA and YSLEER. CDR3 DNA: TGCGCCAGCAGCCAATTACAGGGGGCGCGGGAAAAACTGTTTTTT. It encodes CASSQLQGAREKLFF.

The genes are TRBV7-2 and TRBJ2-7; 8 nucleotides align to TRBD1. Unmatched junction bases numbered 8, after V lost 5 bases and J lost 2 bases. The CDR3 is 15 amino acids. From germline, CDR1 is SGHTA and CDR2 FQGNSA. The CDR3 region is CASSGQGPLPYEQYF. The CDR3 coding sequence is TGTGCCAGCAGCGGACAGGGACCCCTTCCCTACGAGCAGTACTTC. The full variable domain, with the rest looked up from reference TRBV7-2 and TRBJ2-7, is GAGVSQSPSNKVTEKGKDVELRCDPISGHTALYWYRQSLGQGLEFLIYFQGNSAPDKSGLPSDRFSAERTGGSVSTLTIQRTQQEDSAVYLCASSGQGPLPYEQYFGPGTRLTVT.